The 26 T cell receptor beta chains listed next were all sequenced from one sample in a study of T cells in women clearing cervical HPV infection. Produced via immunoSEQ multiplex PCR; TCRdb's table is partial and in-frame only. Its table records 20,000 to 25,000 clones. The sequencing sample was made of blood buffy coat. These TCRs come from a woman between 18 and 69 years old with a cervical HPV16 infection that either progressed to CIN3+ or cleared (not recorded which).

As regards this clone: The DNA ends 3 residues before the CDR3 does, and the rest of the CDR3 is filled in from the germline J gene. Other DNA sequences in the sample encode the same CDR3. The V and J genes are TRBV10-3 and TRBJ1-2, with D possibly matching TRBD1 (6 bases). Germline lookup yields CDR1 ENHRY and CDR2 SYGVKD. The CDR3 runs to 11 residues. Here the CDR3 reads CAISRQVGYTF. The CDR3 DNA, read in part, is TGTGCCATCAGTCGACAGGTAGGC.

A remark on this clone: The read ends 3 residues early relative to the CDR3; the germline J gene fills the gap. This rearrangement joins TRBV12-3 or TRBV12-4 to TRBJ2-1; possibly TRBD2 for D (6 bases). Trimming removed 4 bases from V and 4 bases from J, with 17 bases in between. The CDR3 is 16 amino acids. The part of the CDR3 DNA that was read is TGTGCCAGCAGTTCTCGATCTAGCGTAGGATACAATGAG. This codes for CASSSRSSVGYNE. The entire CDR3 protein reads CASSSRSSVGYNEQFF.

Worth noting for this clone: Read sequence stops 3 residues before the CDR3 end, and the germline J gene provides the missing end. This rearrangement joins TRBV20-1 to TRBJ1-5, with TRBD1 as a possible D gene (5 bases). Per the germline V gene, CDR1 is DFQATT and CDR2 is SNEGSKA (reference sequence). CDR3 length: 15 amino acids. V was pared by 3 bases and J by 4 bases, with 16 bases between. Partial CDR3 DNA: TGCAGTGCTAGTTTTGTGTCGGCAGGGAATCAGCCC. This sequence encodes CSASFVSAGNQP. The entire CDR3 reads CSASFVSAGNQPQHF.

About this clone itself: The read ends 3 residues shy of where the CDR3 ends; the end is completed using the germline J gene. The chain recombines TRBV4-1 with TRBJ2-1; D is undetermined. Trimming removed 1 base at V and 8 bases at J, with 9 bases between. Germline values: CDR1 MGHRA, CDR2 YSYEKL. This CDR3 comprises 13 residues. The CDR3 sequence: CASSQGAWDEQFF. The part of the CDR3 DNA that was read is TGCGCCAGCAGCCAAGGGGCATGGGATGAG.

Regarding this clone: A read error may account for a junction end that differs from germline. The CDR3 end falls 3 residues outside the read, so it is completed with the germline J gene. The rearrangement joins TRBV5-4 to TRBJ2-2; TRBD2 matches at 8 bases. Germline V CDR1 and CDR2: SGHNT, YYREEE (reference sequence). CDR3 size: 12 residues. The CDR3 bases that were read are TGTGCCAGCAGCTTGGATAGCGGGGCG. It specifies CASSLDSGA. The entire CDR3 protein reads CASSLDSGALFF.

Notes on this clone: The read ends 3 residues early relative to the CDR3; the germline J gene fills the gap. The chain employs TRBV13 and TRBJ2-5; TRBD2 aligns across 7 bases. This CDR3 contains 15 residues. The junction had 6 bases not matched to a gene; V was cut back by 5 bases and J by 0 bases. The germline V gene has CDR1 PRHDT and CDR2 FYEKMQ (reference sequence). Partial CDR3 DNA: TGTGCCAGCAGCACTATACTAGCGAACCAAGAGACC. Protein sequence: CASSTILANQET. The CDR3, in full, reads CASSTILANQETQYF.

Partial CDR3 DNA: TGTGCCAGCAGCTTAAAAGGACTAGCGATGGGTGAG. This gives the protein CASSLKGLAMGE. The full CDR3 protein is CASSLKGLAMGEQFF. This chain connects TRBV7-3 to TRBJ2-1; TRBD2 matches 9 bases. The read gets to within 3 residues of the CDR3 end, and the germline J gene fills in the rest. Germline-derived CDR1 and CDR2 are SGHTA and FQGTGA. V lost 1 base to trimming and J lost 9 bases; unmatched junction nucleotides: 7. There are 15 residues in the CDR3.

As concerns this clone: The CDR3 end falls 3 residues outside the read, so it is completed with the germline J gene. This chain connects TRBV5-1 to TRBJ2-1, with a weak D call TRBD2 (6 bases). The CDR3 totals 14 residues. The V end was cut by 0 bases, the J end by 8 bases, with 12 bases between. Germline CDR1 reads SGHRS; CDR2 reads YFSETQ. CDR3 DNA (partial): TGCGCCAGCAGCTTGGCCCTTGCGGGGCATGAG. Translation gives CASSLALAGHE. The entire CDR3 protein is CASSLALAGHEQFF.

As to this clone: The CDR3 end lies 3 residues beyond the end of the read and is filled in from the germline J gene. J is TRBJ2-1 and V is TRBV20-1; D ambiguous. Trimming left V 6 bases short and J 0 bases short, with 12 bases between. CDR1 and CDR2 from the germline V gene are DFQATT and SNEGSKA (reference sequence). The CDR3 has 14 amino acids. The chain's CDR3 is CSALSHSSYNEQFF. Incomplete CDR3 DNA: TGCAGTGCACTTTCTCATAGCTCCTACAATGAG.

Turning to this clone: The sequence runs out 3 residues before the end of the CDR3; the remainder is reconstructed from the germline J gene. V usage is TRBV7-9 and J usage is TRBJ2-3, with D possibly being TRBD1 (6 bases). The germline gives CDR1 SEHNR, CDR2 FQNEAQ (reference sequence). The CDR3 has 13 residues. Here the CDR3 reads CASSPLGGETQYF. Partial CDR3 DNA: TGTGCCAGCAGCCCCCTAGGGGGAGAGACG.

With regard to this clone: Sequencing ends 3 residues short of the CDR3 end; the germline J gene provides the rest. This rearrangement joins TRBV19 to TRBJ2-1, with TRBD2 matching 8 bases. This CDR3 comprises 15 residues. The J segment lost 7 bases and the V segment lost 8 bases, leaving 13 bases of the junction unmatched. Per germline, CDR1 LNHDA and CDR2 SQIVND (reference sequence). CDR3 DNA, as far as it was read: TGTGCCAGTGAAACGTCCGCGGGAGGATGGAATGAG. Protein product: CASETSAGGWNE. The entire CDR3 protein reads CASETSAGGWNEQFF.

In the case of this clone: The CDR3 goes on 3 residues after the read ends, and that part is filled in from the germline J gene. V and J are TRBV18 and TRBJ2-7; no clear D gene. CDR1 is KGHSH and CDR2 is LQKENI in the germline V gene. The CDR3 has 15 residues. V lost 6 bases, J lost 6 bases, and 21 bases lay in between. CDR3 in amino acids: CASSPEVSGAGEQYF. CDR3 DNA, as far as it was read: TGTGCCAGCTCCCCAGAGGTTTCAGGTGCTGGCGAG. Combining the CDR3 with reference TRBV18 and TRBJ2-7 gives the whole variable domain NAGVMQNPRHLVRRRGQEARLRCSPMKGHSHVYWYRQLPEEGLKFMVYLQKENIIDESGMPKERFSAEFPKEGPSILRIQQVVRGDSAAYFCASSPEVSGAGEQYFGPGTRLTVT.

About this clone: The read gets to within 3 residues of the CDR3 end, and the germline J gene fills in the rest. V gene TRBV19 combines with J gene TRBJ1-2; maybe TRBD1 (5 bases). The CDR3 has 15 amino acids. Germline V gives CDR1 LNHDA, CDR2 SQIVND (reference sequence). This chain's CDR3 is CASASGQGRQETYTF. The sequenced CDR3 bases are TGTGCCAGTGCCTCAGGGCAGGGCCGACAAGAGACC.

Notes on this clone: From the germline J gene comes the end of the CDR3, since the read stops 3 residues before it. This chain connects TRBV19 to TRBJ1-1; D possibly corresponds to TRBD1 (5 bases). Trimming stripped 5 bases from V and 4 bases from J, with 20 bases between. The CDR3 consists of 16 residues. Germline CDR1 reads LNHDA; CDR2 reads SQIVND (reference sequence). This CDR3 is CASSRPRGRGSTEAFF. The sequenced part of the CDR3 DNA is TGTGCCAGTAGTCGACCGCGCGGTCGGGGGAGCACTGAA.

Points on this clone: From the germline J gene comes the end of the CDR3, since the read stops 3 residues before it. V gene TRBV6-2 or TRBV6-3 combines with J gene TRBJ2-5; 11 bases agree with TRBD1. Trimming at V came to 5 bases and at J to 7 bases, leaving 15 bases not matched to a gene. The CDR3 is 17 residues long. CDR1 is MNHEY and CDR2 is SVGEGT in the germline V gene. The covered CDR3 bases are TGTGCCAGCAGTCACCGGACAGGGGGCACTAGATCCGTGACC. Translated, it gives CASSHRTGGTRSVT. The whole CDR3 is CASSHRTGGTRSVTQYF.

A note on this clone: The read ends 3 residues early relative to the CDR3; the germline J gene fills the gap. The V and J genes are TRBV11-2 and TRBJ2-3; the D is unclear. Germline assignment: CDR1 SGHAT and CDR2 FQNNGV. The CDR3 covers 13 residues. Trimming removed 1 base from V and 4 bases from J, with 6 bases in between. This CDR3 reads CASSLVFSDTQYF. CDR3 DNA, as far as it was read: TGTGCCAGCAGCTTAGTCTTTTCAGATACG.

Details on this clone: From the germline J gene comes the end of the CDR3, since the read stops 3 residues before it. The chain couples TRBV6-2 or TRBV6-3 to TRBJ2-2; tentatively, D is TRBD2 (5 bases). Trimming took off 7 bases at V and 4 bases at J, with 13 bases between the two ends. CDR1 and CDR2 (germline): MNHEY, SVGEGT. There are 14 residues in the CDR3. CDR3 bases read: TGTGCCAGCACCACGGGGTATCTCACCGGGGAG. Its protein product is CASTTGYLTGE. The whole CDR3 protein is CASTTGYLTGELFF.

Concerning this clone itself: The DNA ends 3 residues before the CDR3 does, and the rest of the CDR3 is filled in from the germline J gene. This chain uses TRBV19 with TRBJ2-3; TRBD1 matches at 11 bases. This CDR3 is built from 13 residues. CDR1 is LNHDA, CDR2 SQIVND, per germline (reference sequence). The sequenced part of the CDR3 DNA is TGTGCCAGTAGTATGGGACAGGGGGGGACG. This codes for CASSMGQGGT. The entire CDR3 is CASSMGQGGTQYF.

CDR3 loop: CASSGRTGELFF. The sequenced part of the CDR3 DNA is TGTGCCAGTTCGGGGAGAACCGGGGAG. The J gene is TRBJ2-2, the V gene TRBV19, with D maybe TRBD2 (5 bases). The missing CDR3 end, 3 residues past where the read stops, is filled in from the germline J gene. The V and J ends lost 8 bases and 5 bases respectively, with 9 bases between them. The germline gives CDR1 LNHDA, CDR2 SQIVND (reference sequence). The length of the CDR3 is 12 residues.

With respect to this clone: Other DNA sequences in the same sample also yield this CDR3. This CDR3 is CSARQGENTIYF. The sequenced part of the CDR3 DNA is TGCAGCGCCCGACAGGGGGAAAACACC. This chain connects TRBV29-1 to TRBJ1-3, with 9 bases identical to TRBD1. The CDR3 extends 3 residues past the end of the read, so its final part is completed from the germline J gene. The CDR3 contains 12 residues. From germline, CDR1 is SQVTM and CDR2 ANQGSEA. Trimming cost V 7 bases and J 6 bases; bases outside gene matches: 4.

Concerning this clone itself: The CDR3 end lies 3 residues beyond the end of the read and is filled in from the germline J gene. The chain joins TRBV5-1 to TRBJ2-5; weak D call: TRBD2 (6 bases). Germline V gene sequence: CDR1 SGHRS, CDR2 YFSETQ. V gave up 0 bases and J gave up 2 bases, with 11 bases separating them. The CDR3 extends over 15 amino acids. CDR3 in amino acids: CASSLDGTSQETQYF. Incomplete CDR3 DNA: TGCGCCAGCAGCTTGGATGGGACTTCTCAAGAGACC.

As for this clone: The DNA ends 3 residues before the CDR3 does, and the rest of the CDR3 is filled in from the germline J gene. V and J are TRBV19 and TRBJ1-2, with 7 bases matching TRBD1. The CDR3 totals 14 residues. Germline lookup yields CDR1 LNHDA and CDR2 SQIVND (reference sequence). The CDR3 sequence: CASNRGDMGDTYTF. Incomplete CDR3 DNA: TGTGCCAGTAACAGGGGAGACATGGGAGATACC.

Regarding this clone: The CDR3 end lies 3 residues beyond the end of the read and is filled in from the germline J gene. The chain couples TRBV2 to TRBJ1-1; 8 nucleotides agree with TRBD1. The CDR3 loop spans 15 amino acids. The ends lost 0 bases at V and 5 bases at J; junction bases unmatched: 5. Germline loops: CDR1 SNHLY, CDR2 FYNNEI. The part of the CDR3 DNA that was read is TGTGCCAGCAGTGAAGCAGACAGGGGCGTGACTGAA. The encoded protein is CASSEADRGVTE. The complete CDR3 protein is CASSEADRGVTEAFF.

Regarding this clone: The read ends 3 residues before the CDR3 terminus; that terminus is restored from the germline J gene. The rearrangement joins TRBV19 to TRBJ1-2, with TRBD1 as a possible D gene (6 bases). Trimming stripped 2 bases from V and 4 bases from J, with 8 bases between. This CDR3 region has 13 residues. Germline loops: CDR1 LNHDA, CDR2 SQIVND (reference sequence). CDR3 bases read: TGTGCCAGTAGTATAACAGGGCCCTATGGC. This encodes CASSITGPYG. The whole CDR3 protein reads CASSITGPYGYTF.

The DNA read from the CDR3 is TGTGCCAGCAGCTTCACTAGCGGGAGGGACTACGAG. It is translated as CASSFTSGRDYE. The CDR3 in its entirety is CASSFTSGRDYEQYF. J is TRBJ2-7 and V is TRBV11-2; 13 nucleotides agree with TRBD2. With the read ending 3 residues before the CDR3 end, the germline J gene is used to fill in that end. J was trimmed by 3 bases and V by 3 bases; bases with no gene match: 2. Germline CDR1 and CDR2: SGHAT and FQNNGV. The CDR3 extends over 15 amino acids.

Remarks on this clone: Coverage ceases 3 residues before the CDR3 finishes, and the germline J gene fills in the end. The chain combines TRBV5-1 with TRBJ2-5; no reliable D call. The ends were cut back, 0 bases at V and 1 base at J, with 7 bases in the middle. The CDR3 spans 14 residues. Per the germline V gene, CDR1 is SGHRS and CDR2 is YFSETQ. The sequenced part of the CDR3 DNA is TGCGCCAGCAGCTTGGGGCAGGTCCAAGAGACC. Translated: CASSLGQVQET. The full CDR3 protein reads CASSLGQVQETQYF.